The TCR beta chain described here comes from a study of sequential checkpoint blockade in melanoma. Germline V lookup: CDR1 SGHDT, CDR2 YYEEEE. The CDR3 spans 13 residues. Deletions cut 2 bases from V and 5 bases from J, with 10 bases between. Assay used: immunoSEQ multiplex PCR; TCRdb lists only in-frame clones, some missing. Of some 4,000 clones in the sample, 40% to 55% were seen once. Treatment given: randomized to nivolumab then ipilimumab (arm A) or the reverse (arm B). No patient had prior DNA-damaging chemotherapy. Live CD3+CD8+ CD19− CD56− cells were sorted from PBMCs. This clone appeared a few times.

The chain joins TRBV5-6 to TRBJ1-2; D is undetermined. Sample: CD8+ T cells sorted from blood (inferred from file names), taken from a patient given nivolumab and ipilimumab in sequence. The sequence came from a human donor with melanoma. The CDR3 DNA reads as TGTGCCAGCAGCTTTTCCCAGTCTTATGGCTACACCTTC. Translating it yields CASSFSQSYGYTF.